Below are 4 T cell receptor beta chains sequenced from a single sample in a study of cytomegalovirus exposure and HLA in healthy donors. PCR amplification relied on 60 Vbeta primers (plus 13 Jbeta primers). Sequenced by immunoSEQ multiplex PCR; TCRdb stores in-frame clones only, minus some. The repertoire holds 170,000 or so clones, 75% to 85% seen once, with roughly 0.65% in the top ten. Sequencing was carried out using PBMCs. These receptors all come from a boy younger than 18 in good health and CMV-seronegative.

V is TRBV12-1 and J is TRBJ1-6; the table's D call, TRBD1, has no DNA check behind it. TRBV12-1 is a pseudogene segment. The CDR3 extends over 17 amino acids. CDR3 sequence (DNA): TGTGCCAGCAGGGATAGGGACAGCTCCCTTTATAATTCACCCCTCCACTTT. Protein sequence: CASRDRDSSLYNSPLHF.

For the CDR3, the DNA is TGCGCCAGCAGCTTGGTCAGGGGACCGCAAGAGACCCAGTACTTC. Translation gives CASSLVRGPQETQYF. This chain links TRBV5-1 with TRBJ2-5, with D tentatively TRBD1 (6 bases). Germline lookup yields CDR1 SGHRS and CDR2 YFSETQ. The CDR3 is made up of 15 amino acids. V lost 0 bases and J 2 bases, leaving 11 bases between the germline ends.

The V call is TRBV11-2, the J call TRBJ1-1; no firm D call. The V end was cut by 5 bases, the J end by 1 base, with 8 bases between. Germline V gene sequence: CDR1 SGHAT, CDR2 FQNNGV. CDR3 size: 13 residues. CDR3 protein: CASSPMRNTEAFF. Here the CDR3 DNA reads TGTGCCAGCAGCCCGATGAGGAACACTGAAGCTTTCTTT. Filled out from reference TRBV11-2 and TRBJ1-1, the complete variable domain reads EAGVAQSPRYKIIEKRQSVAFWCNPISGHATLYWYQQILGQGPKLLIQFQNNGVVDDSQLPKDRFSAERLKGVDSTLKIQPAKLEDSAVYLCASSPMRNTEAFFGQGTRLTVV.

The chain employs TRBV5-1 and TRBJ2-4, with D possibly matching TRBD1 (5 bases). The CDR3 length is 13 residues. The germline V gene encodes CDR1 SGHRS and CDR2 YFSETQ. Between the trimmed V and J ends, which lost 0 bases and 13 bases, there was a span of 14 bases. CDR3 DNA: TGCGCCAGCAGCTTGGAAGCAGGGTTAGAACAGTACTTC. Protein product: CASSLEAGLEQYF.